These 32 T cell receptor beta chains were sequenced from one sample in a study of shared clonotypes between healthy human individuals (dated by TCRdb to about 2020). The library was obtained by the immunoSEQ multiplex PCR assay. What TCRdb holds here is the immuneACCESS table cut down to in-frame rearrangements. Part of the clones is not present; checked against another copy, under half of the missing clones reflect an unresolved V gene, and the others are unexplained. In this sample the table shows over 1.4 million clones, roughly 97% of which occur a single time. Jointly, the top ten make up roughly 1.1% of the sample. Sequencing was carried out using naive CD4+ T cells sorted from blood. What the cell subset or site label conveys for this sample: CD45RA+ positively selected. These TCRs come from a man aged 25-45 years in good health.

The chain has TRBV5-1 and TRBJ2-7; a possible D gene is TRBD1 (6 bases). The germline gives CDR1 SGHRS, CDR2 YFSETQ. Trimming took off 0 bases at V and 0 bases at J, with 10 bases between the two ends. The CDR3 spans 15 residues. The chain's CDR3 is CASSLVLGGSYEQYF. The CDR3 DNA sequence: TGCGCCAGCAGCTTGGTACTAGGGGGCTCCTACGAGCAGTACTTC.

The rearrangement uses TRBV7-2 and TRBJ2-6; a weak D match, TRBD2 (5 bases). The CDR3 runs to 18 residues. Trimming took off 5 bases at V and 4 bases at J, with 21 bases between the two ends. Per the germline V gene, CDR1 is SGHTA and CDR2 is FQGNSA. The CDR3 region is CASSPQRGTAVGANVLTF. The CDR3 nucleotides are TGTGCCAGCAGCCCCCAACGGGGAACAGCGGTGGGGGCCAACGTCCTGACTTTC.

This clone showed up just once. The CDR3 protein is CASSRATNTGELFF. CDR3 bases: TGCGCCAGCAGTAGGGCGACTAACACCGGGGAGCTGTTTTTT. The chain has TRBV10-1 and TRBJ2-2, with unresolved D. V was clipped by 5 bases and J by 2 bases, with 9 bases between them. Per the germline V gene, CDR1 is WNHNN and CDR2 is SYGVQD (reference sequence). This CDR3 is built from 14 residues.

The chain is built from TRBV19 and TRBJ1-3; D is unresolved. The CDR3 is 11 residues long. Per the germline V gene, CDR1 is LNHDA and CDR2 is SQIVND (reference sequence). Trimming left V 3 bases short and J 10 bases short, with 7 bases between. The CDR3 sequence is CASSIGKTIYF. The CDR3 bases are TGTGCCAGTAGTATTGGGAAGACCATATATTTT.

The chain employs TRBV6-4 and TRBJ1-4; 7 bases agree with TRBD1. Losses at the gene ends were 6 bases for V and 5 bases for J; bases not matched to a gene: 6. Per germline, CDR1 MRHNA and CDR2 SNTAGT. CDR3 size: 14 residues. The CDR3 region is CASRRDSSNEKLFF. The DNA of the CDR3 is TGTGCCAGCAGGAGGGACAGTTCGAATGAAAAACTGTTTTTT.

The rearrangement links TRBV5-1 to TRBJ2-1, with TRBD1 matching over 11 bases. The germline CDR1 and CDR2 sequences are SGHRS and YFSETQ. The CDR3 contains 15 residues. V lost 5 bases to trimming and J lost 5 bases; unmatched junction nucleotides: 6. In nucleotides, the CDR3 is TGCGCCAGCAGTTATGGGACAGGGGGGAACAATGAGCAGTTCTTC. This gives the protein CASSYGTGGNNEQFF.

The gene calls are TRBV5-1 and TRBJ1-1; 8 bases are shared with TRBD1. With 0 bases clipped from V and 5 bases from J, the junction kept 6 bases outside the gene matches. The length of the CDR3 is 15 residues. Germline values: CDR1 SGHRS, CDR2 YFSETQ. The DNA of the CDR3 is TGCGCCAGCAGCTTGGCAGGGGGCGTCGGGACTGAAGCTTTCTTT. Translated: CASSLAGGVGTEAFF. The full variable domain, in which reference TRBV5-1 and TRBJ1-1 provide the parts outside the CDR3, is KAGVTQTPRYLIKTRGQQVTLSCSPISGHRSVSWYQQTPGQGLQFLFEYFSETQRNKGNFPGRFSGRQFSNSRSEMNVSTLELGDSALYLCASSLAGGVGTEAFFGQGTRLTVV.

V gene TRBV27 combines with J gene TRBJ2-1; 8 bases are shared with TRBD2. The V gene's germline CDR1 is MNHEY and CDR2 SMNVEV (reference sequence). This CDR3 has 15 residues. J was trimmed by 3 bases and V by 8 bases; bases with no gene match: 9. The CDR3 DNA reads as TGTGCCAGCCGATCAATACGGGGGGGCTACAATGAGCAGTTCTTC. This translates into CASRSIRGGYNEQFF.

V usage is TRBV19 and J usage is TRBJ1-5, with a weak D call TRBD1 (6 bases). V shed 7 bases and J shed 4 bases, with 14 bases lying between them. The CDR3 consists of 14 residues. Germline V gene sequence: CDR1 LNHDA, CDR2 SQIVND (reference sequence). CDR3 DNA sequence: TGTGCCAGTACGGAGGGACAATTTAATCAGCCCCAGCATTTT. As protein: CASTEGQFNQPQHF.

The DNA for the CDR3 is TGTGCCAGCTCACGTCCGGGACAGAGTAATGAAAAACTGTTTTTT. Its protein is CASSRPGQSNEKLFF. This chain connects TRBV18 to TRBJ1-4, with TRBD1 matching 7 bases. Looked up from germline, CDR1 is KGHSH and CDR2 is LQKENI. V dropped 4 bases and J dropped 4; count of bases not matched to a gene: 6. The CDR3 is 15 residues long.

The table lists this clone with many counts. This chain joins TRBV25-1 and TRBJ1-5, with D tentatively TRBD1 (6 bases). Germline V lookup: CDR1 MGHDK, CDR2 SYGVNS. With 4 bases removed from V and 8 bases from J, the gap between germline ends came to 15 bases. The length of the CDR3 is 14 residues. The CDR3 bases are TGTGCCAGCAGTGGCCCTCAGGGGCGTGAGCCCCAGCATTTT. This encodes CASSGPQGREPQHF.

CDR3 DNA sequence: TGTGCCAGCAGCTCCACCTACGTGAACACTGAAGCTTTCTTT. Protein sequence: CASSSTYVNTEAFF. The chain couples TRBV7-2 to TRBJ1-1, with D unresolved. Germline V gene lookup returns CDR1 SGHTA and CDR2 FQGNSA. V was cut by 4 bases and J by 0 bases, with 9 bases left in between. The CDR3 length is 14 residues.

The rearrangement uses TRBV5-1 and TRBJ2-5, with D maybe TRBD2 (6 bases). V was cut by 7 bases and J by 5 bases, with 18 bases left in between. Germline loops: CDR1 SGHRS, CDR2 YFSETQ. The CDR3 extends over 14 amino acids. This chain's CDR3 is CASRYSGTLETQYF. DNA of the CDR3: TGCGCCAGCCGATATAGCGGAACCCTGGAGACCCAGTACTTC. The full variable domain, rest sourced from reference TRBV5-1 and TRBJ2-5, is KAGVTQTPRYLIKTRGQQVTLSCSPISGHRSVSWYQQTPGQGLQFLFEYFSETQRNKGNFPGRFSGRQFSNSRSEMNVSTLELGDSALYLCASRYSGTLETQYFGPGTRLLVL.

The rearrangement joins TRBV4-1 to TRBJ2-1, with 9 bases identical to TRBD2. The CDR3 runs 18 residues. Trimming took 1 base from V and 4 from J; bases not matched to a gene: 11. CDR1 and CDR2 (germline): MGHRA, YSYEKL. CDR3 sequence (DNA): TGCGCCAGCAGCCAAGTTTGGACTCCTAGCGGGGATTACAATGAGCAGTTCTTC. This encodes CASSQVWTPSGDYNEQFF.

This clone has only one observation. The V call is TRBV5-1, the J call TRBJ1-2; no clear D gene. Trimming left V 3 bases short and J 5 bases short, with 14 bases between. Germline V gene sequence: CDR1 SGHRS, CDR2 YFSETQ. There are 14 residues in the CDR3. The CDR3 here is CASSSVSGGYGYTF. In DNA form, the CDR3 reads TGCGCCAGCAGCTCGGTATCGGGTGGATATGGCTACACCTTC.

The chain combines TRBV7-2 with TRBJ2-3; D is possibly TRBD1 (5 bases). In germline, CDR1 is SGHTA, CDR2 FQGNSA. The CDR3 is 14 residues long. Trimming removed 7 bases from V and 3 bases from J, with 14 bases in between. The CDR3 DNA reads as TGTGCCAGCACCCAACGACAGATTACAGATACGCAGTATTTT. Amino acid sequence: CASTQRQITDTQYF. The whole variable domain, filled in from reference TRBV7-2 and TRBJ2-3, reads GAGVSQSPSNKVTEKGKDVELRCDPISGHTALYWYRQSLGQGLEFLIYFQGNSAPDKSGLPSDRFSAERTGGSVSTLTIQRTQQEDSAVYLCASTQRQITDTQYFGPGTRLTVL.

This chain uses TRBV28 with TRBJ2-7; 11 nucleotides line up with TRBD2. The CDR3 runs to 15 residues. Germline CDR1 is MDHEN and CDR2 is SYDVKM. V dropped 6 bases and J dropped 6; count of bases not matched to a gene: 10. Here the CDR3 reads CASSPQLAGVGEQYF. CDR3 nucleotides: TGTGCCAGCAGCCCCCAACTAGCGGGAGTCGGCGAGCAGTACTTC.

As for this clone: This specimen includes other DNA sequences encoding the same CDR3. V usage is TRBV5-1 and J usage is TRBJ2-5; no definite D call. The V and J ends lost 2 bases and 5 bases respectively, with 4 bases between them. CDR3 length equals 11 residues. From germline, CDR1 is SGHRS and CDR2 YFSETQ. The CDR3 protein is CASSFRETQYF. In DNA form, the CDR3 reads TGCGCCAGCAGCTTCAGGGAGACCCAGTACTTC.

The rearrangement joins TRBV19 to TRBJ2-7; unclear D gene. Looked up from germline, CDR1 is LNHDA and CDR2 is SQIVND (reference sequence). CDR3 length: 15 residues. V was trimmed by 3 bases and J by 4 bases, leaving 16 bases between them. The CDR3 loop is CASSIGISGPYEQYF. The CDR3 bases are TGTGCCAGTAGTATCGGTATCTCCGGGCCTTACGAGCAGTACTTC.

The V and J genes are TRBV10-3 and TRBJ1-1; D remains unclear. From germline, CDR1 is ENHRY and CDR2 SYGVKD. V gave up 6 bases and J gave up 8 bases, with 16 bases separating them. The CDR3 covers 13 residues. The CDR3 DNA reads as TGTGCCATCAGGGAAGATAGACGGGGAGAAGCTTTCTTT. Residues: CAIREDRRGEAFF.

The J gene is TRBJ2-1, the V gene TRBV11-2, with 12 bases matching TRBD2. This CDR3 has 18 residues. V trimming: 1 base; J trimming: 5 bases; junction bases outside the gene matches: 9. Germline V lookup: CDR1 SGHAT, CDR2 FQNNGV. For the CDR3, the DNA is TGTGCCAGCAGCTTAGGTCCGACTAGCGGGAGTATCAACAATGAGCAGTTCTTC. It yields the protein CASSLGPTSGSINNEQFF.

The chain couples TRBV2 to TRBJ1-5; a weak D match, TRBD1 (5 bases). The CDR3 covers 12 residues. V gave up 8 bases and J gave up 3 bases, with 8 bases separating them. CDR1 SNHLY and CDR2 FYNNEI come from the germline V gene. DNA for the CDR3: TGTGCCAGCGGGGACTACAATCAGCCCCAGCATTTT. It yields the protein CASGDYNQPQHF.

On this clone itself: Mismatch with germline at one junction end may stem from a read error. V usage is TRBV7-6 and J usage is TRBJ2-7; TRBD2 agrees at 9 bases. The CDR3 has 12 residues. Germline V gene lookup returns CDR1 SGHVS and CDR2 FNYEAQ. CDR3 nucleotides: TGTGCCAGCAGCTTTACCGGGACTAGCCAGAGCTTC. Its protein is CASSFTGTSQSF.

The V and J genes are TRBV15 and TRBJ2-7; no firm D call. V was cut by 0 bases and J by 5 bases, with 8 bases left in between. Germline CDR1 and CDR2: LNHNV and YYDKDF (reference sequence). The CDR3 extends over 13 amino acids. The CDR3 nucleotides are TGTGCCACCAGCAGAGATCTGAGGAACGAGCAGTACTTC. Amino acids: CATSRDLRNEQYF.

V usage is TRBV6-6 and J usage is TRBJ2-7, with TRBD1 matching over 10 bases. In germline, CDR1 is MNHNY, CDR2 SVGAGI (reference sequence). Germline trimming cut 2 bases from V and 2 bases from J; bases unmatched to any gene: 3. The CDR3 contains 15 residues. DNA of the CDR3: TGTGCCAGCAGTTACACCGGGACAGGGGCCTACGAGCAGTACTTC. The encoded protein is CASSYTGTGAYEQYF.

The V and J genes are TRBV5-4 and TRBJ2-2, with a possible D match to TRBD1 (5 bases). There are 12 residues in the CDR3. CDR1 is SGHNT, CDR2 YYREEE, per germline (reference sequence). Trimming pared 5 bases from V and 5 bases from J, leaving 7 bases between. CDR3 protein: CASSRQTGELFF. CDR3 in DNA: TGTGCCAGCAGTAGACAGACCGGGGAGCTGTTTTTT.

This clone was recorded a few times. V gene TRBV5-1 combines with J gene TRBJ2-7; 9 bases align to TRBD1. The CDR3 extends over 19 amino acids. CDR1 and CDR2 from the germline V gene are SGHRS and YFSETQ. J gave up 6 bases and V 4 bases, and 23 bases lay outside the gene matches. The DNA for the CDR3 is TGCGCCAGCAGCGCCCGACAGGGGGGACGGGGGAGGCCGGGGCTCGAGCAGTACTTC. Translating it yields CASSARQGGRGRPGLEQYF.

The J gene is TRBJ1-4, the V gene TRBV2; 7 positions agree with TRBD1. V lost 6 bases to trimming and J lost 8 bases; unmatched junction nucleotides: 9. Germline V gene lookup returns CDR1 SNHLY and CDR2 FYNNEI. The length of the CDR3 is 14 residues. Written as DNA, the CDR3 is TGTGCCAGCAGCCTCGACAGGGCGCGGGAAAAACTGTTTTTT. This encodes CASSLDRAREKLFF.

This clone was seen only once. This chain connects TRBV7-2 to TRBJ1-2, with TRBD1 identical over 10 bases. Germline lookup yields CDR1 SGHTA and CDR2 FQGNSA. V gave up 0 bases and J gave up 10 bases; unmatched junction bases: 8. The CDR3 totals 15 residues. CDR3 sequence reads: CASSLAGGQGTFYTF. The CDR3, as DNA: TGTGCCAGCAGCTTAGCGGGGGGACAGGGGACGTTCTACACCTTC.

This chain links TRBV7-2 with TRBJ2-1; the D gene is possibly TRBD2 (5 bases). The length of the CDR3 is 16 residues. Trimming removed 0 bases at V and 2 bases at J, with 11 bases between. Germline values: CDR1 SGHTA, CDR2 FQGNSA. The CDR3 coding sequence is TGTGCCAGCAGCTTAGCCCATAGCGTAACCTACAATGAGCAGTTCTTC. It translates to CASSLAHSVTYNEQFF. Drawing the rest from reference TRBV7-2 and TRBJ2-1, the complete variable domain is GAGVSQSPSNKVTEKGKDVELRCDPISGHTALYWYRQSLGQGLEFLIYFQGNSAPDKSGLPSDRFSAERTGGSVSTLTIQRTQQEDSAVYLCASSLAHSVTYNEQFFGPGTRLTVL.

This chain connects TRBV28 to TRBJ2-7, with D possibly TRBD2 on 7 matching bases. The CDR3 has 14 residues. The V end was cut by 6 bases, the J end by 3 bases, with 15 bases between. Germline V lookup: CDR1 MDHEN, CDR2 SYDVKM. DNA for the CDR3: TGTGCCAGCAGATCCCCGGGGGGCAACTACGAGCAGTACTTC. Its protein product is CASRSPGGNYEQYF.

CDR3 sequence: CASSPIRSSPYGYTF. The DNA for the CDR3 is TGTGCCAGCAGCCCGATACGGAGTTCGCCCTATGGCTACACCTTC. This chain uses TRBV7-6 with TRBJ1-2; D not resolved. The CDR3 length is 15 residues. Trimming took off 5 bases at V and 4 bases at J, with 17 bases between the two ends. From germline, CDR1 is SGHVS and CDR2 FNYEAQ.